These 14 T cell receptor beta chains were sequenced from one sample in a study of T cells in Graves' hyperthyroidism and ophthalmopathy (dated by TCRdb to the late 2010s). The method behind the library was multiplex PCR. The instrument given in TCRdb is Illumina HiSeq 2000. The TCR beta CDR3 regions were amplified from RNA transcripts. For the first round of RT-PCR on the TCR CDR3, the HTBI primer set was used together with the Qiagen OneStep RT-PCR kit. Clones were called with MiXCR by TCRdb after fastp trimmed the public reads at Q25, and only in-frame beta chains were retained. Each CDR3 protein appears once, grouped with its most common genes and DNA. The sample includes about 600,000 distinct CDR3 sequences, with more than 15% observed a single time. The ten most abundant clones make up 3% to 4% of the sample. Material for sequencing was blood. These TCRs come from a woman aged 35 to 49 with Graves' ophthalmopathy.

This clonotype was observed a few times. V gene TRBV5-1 combines with J gene TRBJ1-5, with D unresolved. Per the germline V gene, CDR1 is SGHRS and CDR2 is YFSETQ. V was shortened by 4 bases and J by 0 bases, with 14 bases between the two germline ends. CDR3 size: 16 residues. The CDR3 coding sequence is TGCGCCAGCAGCGTAGGGCCCGACGGTAGCAATCAGCCCCAGCATTTT. Translated, it gives CASSVGPDGSNQPQHF.

This clonotype was seen a handful of times. The chain is built from TRBV19 and TRBJ2-5, with 10 bases that match TRBD2. The V segment lost 4 bases and the J segment 6 bases; nucleotides outside the gene matches: 8. This CDR3 has 15 amino acids. The V gene's germline CDR1 is LNHDA and CDR2 SQIVND (reference sequence). The CDR3 DNA follows: TGTGCCAGTAGTACTCCTAGCGGGAGCGTAAAGACCCAGTACTTC. Protein product: CASSTPSGSVKTQYF.

The chain employs TRBV29-1 and TRBJ2-4; 10 bases fit TRBD1. The length of the CDR3 is 15 residues. With V trimmed by 4 bases and J by 1 base, 4 bases remained unmatched. Germline V gene lookup returns CDR1 SQVTM and CDR2 ANQGSEA. This CDR3 reads CSVVPGQGAKNIQYF. The DNA of the CDR3 is TGCAGCGTTGTACCGGGACAGGGGGCCAAAAACATTCAGTACTTC.

In this sample, this clonotype turned up a few times. The chain combines TRBV5-4 with TRBJ1-6; D is possibly TRBD1 (5 bases). V lost 6 bases and J lost 6, with 13 bases in between. There are 14 residues in the CDR3. CDR1 and CDR2 (germline): SGHNT, YYREEE (reference sequence). The CDR3 sequence: CASTTGLFNSPLHF. DNA of the CDR3: TGTGCCAGCACTACGGGACTGTTTAATTCACCCCTCCACTTT.

This clonotype was counted ten times or more. This rearrangement joins TRBV7-9 to TRBJ1-1; no clear D gene. V was pared by 0 bases and J by 1 base, with 12 bases between. Germline CDR1 reads SEHNR; CDR2 reads FQNEAQ (reference sequence). The CDR3 contains 16 residues. The CDR3 nucleotides read TGTGCCAGCAGCTTAGCGTTCGGAATTACGAACACTGAAGCTTTCTTT. It is translated as CASSLAFGITNTEAFF.

This chain joins TRBV20-1 and TRBJ1-3; tentative D call: TRBD1 (6 bases). Trimming removed 7 bases at V and 2 bases at J, with 18 bases between. The CDR3 length is 15 residues. Per germline, CDR1 DFQATT and CDR2 SNEGSKA (reference sequence). The CDR3 DNA follows: TGCAGTGACCCGGCGGGGGGGGACACTGGAAACACCATATATTTT. Its protein product is CSDPAGGDTGNTIYF.

The chain is built from TRBV19 and TRBJ1-1; D remains unclear. Trimming shortened V by 3 bases and J by 6 bases, and 14 bases separated the two germline ends. CDR1 LNHDA and CDR2 SQIVND come from the germline V gene (reference sequence). This CDR3 region has 14 residues. CDR3 in DNA: TGTGCCAGTAGTATGGTGGGTATGAGCGCTGAAGCTTTCTTT. Encoded protein: CASSMVGMSAEAFF.

The chain joins TRBV6-9 to TRBJ2-5; D possibly corresponds to TRBD2 (5 bases). V was pared by 4 bases and J by 1 base, with 10 bases between. The CDR3 spans 14 residues. Germline lookup yields CDR1 MNHGY and CDR2 SVAAGI. The CDR3 bases are TGTGCCAGCAGTTCGGGAACAGCCCAAGAGACCCAGTACTTC. This codes for CASSSGTAQETQYF.

This clonotype showed up many times. The chain joins TRBV28 to TRBJ1-5, with 10 bases lining up with TRBD1. CDR1 is MDHEN, CDR2 SYDVKM, per germline. The CDR3 has 15 amino acids. The trim removed 4 bases at V and 6 bases at J, leaving 6 bases unmatched. The CDR3 spells CASSSGTGAGQPQHF. Here the CDR3 DNA reads TGTGCCAGCAGTTCCGGGACAGGGGCTGGTCAGCCCCAGCATTTT.

This clonotype turned up a few times. The chain couples TRBV6-1 to TRBJ2-7; 9 bases agree with TRBD1. V was pared by 5 bases and J by 0 bases, with 8 bases of the junction left unmatched. The germline gives CDR1 MNHNS, CDR2 SASEGT. The CDR3 length is 16 residues. The chain's CDR3 is CASSYRTGDLSYEQYF. The CDR3 DNA follows: TGTGCCAGCAGTTACAGGACAGGGGACCTCTCCTACGAGCAGTACTTC.

In its sample, this clonotype was seen many times. The chain is built from TRBV24-1 and TRBJ1-2; D gene ambiguous. Germline lookup yields CDR1 KGHDR and CDR2 SFDVKD. The CDR3 extends over 12 amino acids. Deletions cut 2 bases from V and 10 bases from J, with 10 bases between. The CDR3 nucleotides read TGTGCCACCAGTGATTACGGCAGACTCTACACCTTC. Translation: CATSDYGRLYTF.

Many counts were recorded for this clonotype. The chain has TRBV3-1 and TRBJ2-7; 12 bases map to TRBD2. Germline lookup yields CDR1 LGHDT and CDR2 YNNKEL (reference sequence). V lost 4 bases and J lost 5; bases outside the gene matches: 3. The CDR3 totals 14 residues. CDR3 residues: CASSRTSGNDEQYF. The CDR3 DNA reads TGTGCCAGCAGCCGGACTAGCGGGAACGACGAGCAGTACTTC.

This clonotype has a count of ten or more. The V call is TRBV30, the J call TRBJ1-1; the D gene is possibly TRBD1 (6 bases). CDR3 size: 12 residues. Germline CDR1 and CDR2: GTSNPN and SVGIG (reference sequence). V dropped 3 bases and J dropped 4 bases, with 9 bases sitting between them. CDR3 DNA: TGTGCCTGGAGGGGAGGGGGCACTGAAGCTTTCTTT. This gives the protein CAWRGGGTEAFF. Filled out from reference TRBV30 and TRBJ1-1, the complete variable domain reads SQTIHQWPATLVQPVGSPLSLECTVEGTSNPNLYWYRQAAGRGLQLLFYSVGIGQISSEVPQNLSASRPQDRQFILSSKKLLLSDSGFYLCAWRGGGTEAFFGQGTRLTVV.

This clonotype was observed a few times. This chain links TRBV4-2 with TRBJ1-1; D is undetermined. Germline V gene data show CDR1 as LGHNA and CDR2 as YNFKEQ. Trimming left V 0 bases short and J 7 bases short, with 9 bases between. CDR3 length: 13 residues. The CDR3 loop is CASSQDIGFEAFF. The CDR3, as DNA: TGTGCCAGCAGCCAAGACATCGGTTTTGAAGCTTTCTTT.